Only a few counts were recorded for the clone carrying this T cell receptor beta chain. Germline V gene data show CDR1 as MDHEN and CDR2 as SYDVKM. Trimming pared 6 bases from V and 9 bases from J, leaving 11 bases between. The CDR3 consists of 11 residues. This sample was taken from a study of early T cells in non-severe SARS-CoV-2 infection. Across the study: Chains were not paired, and sequencing was done on bulk RNA from unsorted whole blood.

TCRdb re-called the 5' RACE reads through MiXCR, storing one row per CDR3 protein. The sample has tens of thousands of distinct CDR3 sequences, roughly an eighth seen once. This TCR was sampled from an adult who was a healthcare worker with PCR-confirmed SARS-CoV-2 infection or an uninfected control (not recorded which). This chain connects TRBV28 to TRBJ1-2; D is ambiguous. The sequencing input was whole blood. CDR3 nucleotide sequence: TGTGCCAGCAGCACCCCTAGGAGCTACACCTTC. Encoded protein: CASSTPRSYTF.